The rows below give T cell receptor beta chains drawn from one sample of a study of control samples from healthy donors and cancer patients. Some clones are missing from TCRdb's copy, which holds only in-frame ones; the method was immunoSEQ multiplex PCR. The sample includes about 19,000 clones, around 84% of them seen just once. What was sequenced was PBMCs. Receptors were obtained from a man older than 75 with head and neck cancer. Both conserved end residues are part of each CDR3. D genes are given only for firm matches. Only part of the rows carry a size: once, few, many, or a class if the clone is expanded.

D: TRBD2; J: TRBJ2-7; V: TRBV9; size: NA; CDR3: CASSGTGTSGGAYEQYF; DNA: TGTGCCAGCAGCGGCACCGGGACTAGCGGGGGGGCTTACGAGCAGTACTTC
D: NA; J: TRBJ1-3; V: TRBV5-1; size: NA; CDR3: CASSSLGQPGNTIYF; DNA: TGCGCCAGCAGCTCGCTGGGGCAGCCTGGAAACACCATATATTTT
D: NA; J: TRBJ2-3; V: TRBV27; size: NA; CDR3: CASSQSRGLVADTQYF; DNA: TGTGCCAGCAGTCAGAGTAGGGGACTTGTGGCAGATACGCAGTATTTT
D: NA; J: TRBJ2-7; V: TRBV5-5; size: NA; CDR3: CASSLFAGAYEQYF; DNA: TGTGCCAGCAGCTTATTTGCAGGGGCCTACGAGCAGTACTTC
D: NA; J: TRBJ2-1; V: TRBV5-1; size: NA; CDR3: CASSKSGPKLTQFF; DNA: TGCGCCAGCAGCAAGTCCGGACCCAAATTGACCCAGTTCTTC
D: TRBD1; J: TRBJ1-3; V: TRBV5-1; size: NA; CDR3: CASSGGQGASGNTIYF; DNA: TGCGCCAGCAGCGGTGGACAGGGGGCATCTGGAAACACCATATATTTT
D: NA; J: TRBJ2-7; V: TRBV7-6; size: NA; CDR3: CASSLSHTGTYEQYF; DNA: TGTGCCAGCAGCTTAAGTCACACTGGGACCTACGAGCAGTACTTC
D: TRBD1; J: TRBJ2-3; V: TRBV5-4; size: once; CDR3: CASSIGTGEDTQYF; DNA: TGTGCCAGCAGCATCGGGACAGGGGAAGATACGCAGTATTTT
D: NA; J: TRBJ2-6; V: TRBV4-3; size: NA; CDR3: CASSQDVWGAGANVLTF; DNA: TGCGCCAGCAGCCAAGATGTGTGGGGGGCTGGGGCCAACGTCCTGACTTTC
D: NA; J: TRBJ1-2; V: TRBV30; size: NA; CDR3: CAWQASRGGGYTF; DNA: TGTGCCTGGCAGGCCTCTCGCGGCGGGGGCTACACCTTC
D: TRBD1; J: TRBJ1-1; V: TRBV5-1; size: NA; CDR3: CASSARQGEDTEAFF; DNA: TGCGCCAGCAGCGCCAGACAGGGAGAGGACACTGAAGCTTTCTTT
D: NA; J: TRBJ2-7; V: TRBV2; size: NA; CDR3: CASSEGPGHTYEQYF; DNA: TGTGCCAGCAGTGAAGGTCCGGGGCATACCTACGAGCAGTACTTC
D: NA; J: TRBJ2-2; V: TRBV5-1; size: NA; CDR3: CASKLQAAGGELFF; DNA: TGCGCCAGTAAACTACAAGCTGCAGGGGGGGAGCTGTTTTTT
D: NA; J: TRBJ1-5; V: TRBV15; size: NA; CDR3: CATSMKTDSNQPQHF; DNA: TGTGCCACCAGCATGAAGACAGATAGCAATCAGCCCCAGCATTTT
D: NA; J: TRBJ2-3; V: TRBV7-3; size: NA; CDR3: CASSKTGTSTDTQYF; DNA: TGTGCCAGCAGCAAGACAGGGACTAGCACAGATACGCAGTATTTT
D: NA; J: TRBJ1-6; V: TRBV27; size: NA; CDR3: CASSLMGQLYNSPLHF; DNA: TGTGCCAGCAGTTTGATGGGACAACTCTATAATTCACCCCTCCACTTT
D: NA; J: TRBJ2-5; V: TRBV15; size: few; CDR3: CATSYLRAQETQYF; DNA: TGTGCCACCAGCTACCTCAGGGCCCAAGAGACCCAGTACTTC
D: TRBD2; J: TRBJ2-2; V: TRBV11-3; size: NA; CDR3: CASSTGLAGGTGELFF; DNA: TGTGCCAGCAGCACGGGACTAGCGGGTGGCACCGGGGAGCTGTTTTTT
D: NA; J: TRBJ2-7; V: TRBV11-2; size: NA; CDR3: CASSWGGPGPSYEQYF; DNA: TGTGCCAGCAGCTGGGGTGGTCCCGGCCCTTCCTACGAGCAGTACTTC
D: NA; J: TRBJ1-5; V: TRBV29-1; size: NA; CDR3: CSAQGGGNQPQHF; DNA: TGCAGCGCCCAGGGAGGGGGCAATCAGCCCCAGCATTTT
D: NA; J: TRBJ1-1; V: TRBV2; size: NA; CDR3: CASSAGAVEAFF; DNA: TGTGCCAGCAGCGCAGGGGCCGTTGAAGCTTTCTTT
D: NA; J: TRBJ2-7; V: TRBV7-8; size: NA; CDR3: CASRDLTSPSYEQYF; DNA: TGTGCCAGCAGGGACCTGACCAGTCCCTCCTACGAGCAGTACTTC
D: NA; J: TRBJ1-5; V: TRBV19; size: NA; CDR3: CASSIARSGDLGNQPQHF; DNA: TGTGCCAGTAGTATAGCGCGGTCAGGGGACTTAGGCAATCAGCCCCAGCATTTT
D: TRBD2; J: TRBJ2-1; V: TRBV7-3; size: NA; CDR3: CASSPRGGNEQFF; DNA: TGTGCCAGCAGCCCCCGGGGGGGGAATGAGCAGTTCTTC
D: NA; J: TRBJ2-3; V: TRBV5-6; size: NA; CDR3: CASSLVSTDTQYF; DNA: TGTGCCAGCAGCTTGGTTAGCACAGATACGCAGTATTTT
D: NA; J: TRBJ2-3; V: TRBV10-1; size: few; CDR3: CASSDGYTQYF; DNA: TGCGCCAGCAGTGATGGGTATACGCAGTATTTT
D: NA; J: TRBJ2-1; V: TRBV18; size: NA; CDR3: CASSSDYTTNEQFF; DNA: TGTGCCAGCTCCTCAGACTACACCACAAATGAGCAGTTCTTC
D: TRBD1; J: TRBJ1-3; V: TRBV18; size: NA; CDR3: CASSPDRASGNTIYF; DNA: TGTGCCAGCTCACCAGACAGGGCGTCTGGAAACACCATATATTTT
D: NA; J: TRBJ1-1; V: TRBV4-3; size: NA; CDR3: CASSQDRGPEAFF; DNA: TGCGCCAGCAGCCAAGACAGGGGTCCTGAAGCTTTCTTT
D: TRBD2; J: TRBJ2-5; V: TRBV6-5; size: NA; CDR3: CASSRGGAMETQYF; DNA: TGTGCCAGCAGCCGCGGGGGGGCCATGGAGACCCAGTACTTC
D: TRBD1; J: TRBJ1-4; V: TRBV25-1; size: NA; CDR3: CASAGGEKLFF; DNA: TGTGCCAGCGCAGGGGGAGAAAAACTGTTTTTT
D: TRBD2; J: TRBJ2-1; V: TRBV7-3; size: NA; CDR3: CASSEFGEGVNEQFF; DNA: TGTGCCAGCAGCGAGTTCGGGGAGGGTGTTAATGAGCAGTTCTTC
D: TRBD2; J: TRBJ2-5; V: TRBV6-1; size: NA; CDR3: CASSDLLAGGPGETQYF; DNA: TGTGCCAGCAGTGACTTACTAGCGGGAGGGCCGGGAGAGACCCAGTACTTC
D: NA; J: TRBJ2-5; V: TRBV11-1; size: NA; CDR3: CASSSRTGYQETQYF; DNA: TGTGCCAGCAGCTCAAGGACGGGGTACCAAGAGACCCAGTACTTC
D: TRBD2; J: TRBJ2-7; V: TRBV9; size: NA; CDR3: CASSGAGGRDYTDEQYF; DNA: TGTGCCAGCAGCGGAGCGGGGGGCCGGGACTACACCGACGAGCAGTACTTC
D: NA; J: TRBJ1-2; V: TRBV10-3; size: NA; CDR3: CAISLQGPGYGYTF; DNA: TGTGCCATCAGCCTGCAGGGTCCCGGGTATGGCTACACCTTC
D: TRBD1; J: TRBJ1-2; V: TRBV6-5; size: once; CDR3: CASSYSQGAGYTF; DNA: TGTGCCAGCAGTTACTCCCAGGGGGCTGGCTACACCTTC
D: TRBD2; J: TRBJ2-1; V: TRBV7-8; size: NA; CDR3: CASSLEVPGLPNEQFF; DNA: TGTGCCAGCAGCTTAGAGGTCCCGGGACTACCCAATGAGCAGTTCTTC
D: TRBD2; J: TRBJ2-2; V: TRBV27; size: NA; CDR3: CASSTNREGSHTGELFF; DNA: TGTGCCAGCAGCACGAATAGGGAGGGAAGCCACACCGGGGAGCTGTTTTTT
D: TRBD1; J: TRBJ2-1; V: TRBV19; size: NA; CDR3: CASKYRGPSSSYNEQFF; DNA: TGTGCCAGTAAGTACAGGGGCCCCTCAAGCTCCTACAATGAGCAGTTCTTC
D: NA; J: TRBJ2-1; V: TRBV5-1; size: NA; CDR3: CATSSGSYYNEQFF; DNA: TGCGCCACCTCGAGTGGATCCTACTACAATGAGCAGTTCTTC
D: TRBD2; J: TRBJ2-2; V: TRBV28; size: NA; CDR3: CASSLPGLAGVTGELFF; DNA: TGTGCCAGCAGTTTACCCGGACTAGCGGGAGTCACCGGGGAGCTGTTTTTT
D: TRBD1; J: TRBJ2-7; V: TRBV20-1; size: NA; CDR3: CSASDRTGYFLEQYF; DNA: TGCAGTGCTAGTGATAGGACAGGGTACTTTCTCGAGCAGTACTTC
D: TRBD2; J: TRBJ2-2; V: TRBV2; size: NA; CDR3: CASSWGGVRAGELFF; DNA: TGTGCCAGCAGTTGGGGAGGGGTCCGGGCCGGGGAGCTGTTTTTT
D: NA; J: TRBJ1-2; V: TRBV9; size: NA; CDR3: CASSPIQMGGYTF; DNA: TGTGCCAGCAGCCCCATCCAGATGGGTGGCTACACCTTC
D: TRBD2; J: TRBJ2-5; V: TRBV30; size: few; CDR3: CAWMTSGGQETQYF; DNA: TGTGCCTGGATGACTAGCGGGGGACAAGAGACCCAGTACTTC
D: NA; J: TRBJ1-1; V: TRBV3-1/TRBV3-2; size: NA; CDR3: CASGDAPNTEAFF; DNA: TGTGCCAGCGGAGATGCCCCGAACACTGAAGCTTTCTTT
D: NA; J: TRBJ2-2; V: TRBV21-1; size: NA; CDR3: CASTSGLAGITGELFF; DNA: TGTGCCAGCACTTCGGGACTAGCGGGTATAACGGGGGAGCTGTTTTTT
D: NA; J: TRBJ2-7; V: TRBV7-9; size: NA; CDR3: CASSLGRAEQYF; DNA: TGTGCCAGCAGCTTAGGCAGGGCCGAGCAGTACTTC
D: TRBD1; J: TRBJ1-6; V: TRBV5-5; size: NA; CDR3: CASSLGTGGSPLHF; DNA: TGTGCCAGCAGCTTGGGGACAGGGGGTTCACCCCTCCACTTT
D: NA; J: TRBJ2-1; V: TRBV7-3; size: NA; CDR3: CASSFSGNEQFF; DNA: TGTGCCAGCAGCTTTTCTGGGAATGAGCAGTTCTTC
D: TRBD1; J: TRBJ1-3; V: TRBV2; size: NA; CDR3: CASSTGQGNTIYF; DNA: TGTGCCAGCAGCACGGGACAGGGAAACACCATATATTTT
D: NA; J: TRBJ1-1; V: TRBV12-3/TRBV12-4; size: NA; CDR3: CASSFPGRAEAFF; DNA: TGTGCCAGCAGTTTCCCCGGTCGGGCTGAAGCTTTCTTT
D: NA; J: TRBJ2-7; V: TRBV5-1; size: NA; CDR3: CASSFVAGGGYEQYF; DNA: TGCGCCAGCAGTTTTGTGGCAGGTGGGGGCTACGAGCAGTACTTC
D: TRBD2; J: TRBJ2-1; V: TRBV6-2/TRBV6-3; size: NA; CDR3: CASSYSRTSGKGNYNEQFF; DNA: TGTGCCAGCAGTTACTCCAGGACTAGCGGGAAAGGTAATTACAATGAGCAGTTCTTC